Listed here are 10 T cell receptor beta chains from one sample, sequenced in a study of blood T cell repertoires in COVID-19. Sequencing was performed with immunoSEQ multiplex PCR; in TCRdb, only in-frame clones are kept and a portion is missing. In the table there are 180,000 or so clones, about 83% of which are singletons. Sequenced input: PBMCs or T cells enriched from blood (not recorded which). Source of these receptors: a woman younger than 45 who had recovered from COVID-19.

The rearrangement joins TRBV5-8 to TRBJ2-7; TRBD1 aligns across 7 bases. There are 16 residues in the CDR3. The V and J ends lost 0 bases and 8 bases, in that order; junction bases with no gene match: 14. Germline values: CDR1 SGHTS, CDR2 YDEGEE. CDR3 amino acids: CASSLEGDSASRKQYF. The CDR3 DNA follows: TGTGCCAGCAGCTTGGAAGGGGACAGCGCCTCTCGTAAGCAGTACTTC.

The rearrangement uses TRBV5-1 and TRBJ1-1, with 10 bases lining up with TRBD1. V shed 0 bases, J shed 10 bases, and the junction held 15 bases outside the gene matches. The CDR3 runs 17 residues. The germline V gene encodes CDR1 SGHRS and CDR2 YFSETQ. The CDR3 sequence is CASSLAGTGAAKMRAFF. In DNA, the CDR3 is TGCGCCAGCAGCTTGGCCGGGACAGGGGCGGCCAAGATGCGAGCTTTCTTT.

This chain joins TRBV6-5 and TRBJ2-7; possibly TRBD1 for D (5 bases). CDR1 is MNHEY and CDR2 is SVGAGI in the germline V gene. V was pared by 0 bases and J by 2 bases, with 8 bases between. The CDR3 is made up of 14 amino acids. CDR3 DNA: TGTGCCAGCAGTTACTCCCAGGGTCCCTACGAGCAGTACTTC. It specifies CASSYSQGPYEQYF.

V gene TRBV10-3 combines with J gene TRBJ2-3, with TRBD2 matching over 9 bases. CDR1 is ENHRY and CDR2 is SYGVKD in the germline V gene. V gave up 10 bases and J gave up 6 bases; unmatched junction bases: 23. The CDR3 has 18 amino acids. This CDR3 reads CATRSFSAGGVLGDTQYF. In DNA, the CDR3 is TGTGCCACCCGGTCTTTTTCAGCGGGAGGTGTACTTGGGGATACGCAGTATTTT.

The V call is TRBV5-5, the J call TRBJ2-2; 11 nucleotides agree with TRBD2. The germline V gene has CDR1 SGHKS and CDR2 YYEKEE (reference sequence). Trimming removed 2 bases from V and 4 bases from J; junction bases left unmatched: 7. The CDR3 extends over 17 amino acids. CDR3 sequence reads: CASSLFLAGGGTGELFF. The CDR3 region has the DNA TGTGCCAGCAGCTTATTCCTAGCGGGAGGAGGCACCGGGGAGCTGTTTTTT.

CDR3 in amino acids: CASSQGTSGRVGTQYF. The CDR3, as DNA: TGTGCCAGCAGCCAAGGGACTAGCGGGAGAGTGGGGACCCAGTACTTC. The chain carries TRBV3-1 (or the pseudogene TRBV3-2) and TRBJ2-5; 13 bases align to TRBD2. V lost 1 base and J lost 7; bases outside the gene matches: 6. This CDR3 has 16 residues. Looked up from germline, CDR1 is LGHDT and CDR2 is YNNKEL (reference sequence).

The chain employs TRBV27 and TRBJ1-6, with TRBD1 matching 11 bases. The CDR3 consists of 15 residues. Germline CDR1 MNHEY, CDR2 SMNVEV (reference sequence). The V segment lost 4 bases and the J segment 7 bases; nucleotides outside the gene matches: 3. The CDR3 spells CASSSGTGGNSPLHF. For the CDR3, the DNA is TGTGCCAGCAGTTCCGGGACAGGGGGGAATTCACCCCTCCACTTT.

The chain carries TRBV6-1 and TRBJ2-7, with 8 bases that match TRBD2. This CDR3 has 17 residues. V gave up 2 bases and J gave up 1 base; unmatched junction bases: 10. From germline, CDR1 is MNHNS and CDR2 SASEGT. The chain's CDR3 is CASSEMDLIAGSYEQYF. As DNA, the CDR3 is TGTGCCAGCAGTGAAATGGACCTAATAGCGGGATCCTACGAGCAGTACTTC.

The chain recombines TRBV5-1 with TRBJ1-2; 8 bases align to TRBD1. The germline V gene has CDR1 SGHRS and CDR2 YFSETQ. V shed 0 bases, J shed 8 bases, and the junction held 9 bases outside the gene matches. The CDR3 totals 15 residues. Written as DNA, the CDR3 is TGCGCCAGCAGCTTGGCCGAGGACAGGGCCGGGGGCTACACCTTC. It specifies CASSLAEDRAGGYTF.

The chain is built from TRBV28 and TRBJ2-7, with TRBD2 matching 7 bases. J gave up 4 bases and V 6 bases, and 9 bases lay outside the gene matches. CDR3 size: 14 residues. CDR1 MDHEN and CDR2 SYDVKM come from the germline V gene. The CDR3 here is CASRGAGAPYEQYF. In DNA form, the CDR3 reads TGTGCCAGCAGGGGTGCGGGAGCGCCTTACGAGCAGTACTTC.